Presented here are 9 T cell receptor beta chains from one specimen sequenced in a study of blood T cell repertoires in COVID-19. Method: immunoSEQ multiplex PCR; TCRdb's copy keeps in-frame clones and lacks some. The data contain 45,000 to 60,000 clones, 91% of them singletons. The sequencing input was peripheral blood. The receptors derive from a man aged 65-85 years with active COVID-19.

About this clone: One end of the junction does not line up with germline, which may come from a read error. V usage is TRBV28 and J usage is TRBJ1-4, with a possible D match to TRBD1 (6 bases). Per germline, CDR1 MDHEN and CDR2 SYDVKM. The CDR3 extends over 12 amino acids. The CDR3, as DNA: TGTGCCAGCAGTTCTGGGGACATCCCCCCTGGTTTT. This translates into CASSSGDIPPGF.

The chain links TRBV30 to TRBJ2-7; D is perhaps TRBD2 (5 bases). This CDR3 region has 14 residues. V was clipped by 2 bases and J by 4 bases, with 15 bases between them. The germline gives CDR1 GTSNPN, CDR2 SVGIG (reference sequence). CDR3 region: CAWSQAGKVYEQYF. The CDR3 bases are TGTGCCTGGAGTCAGGCCGGGAAGGTTTACGAGCAGTACTTC.

This rearrangement joins TRBV21-1 to TRBJ2-1; the table assigns TRBD1, which was not confirmed against the DNA. TRBV21-1 is designated a pseudogene. The CDR3 has 18 amino acids. The chain's CDR3 is CASSSKDPRDSTYNEQFF. In DNA, the CDR3 is TGTGCCAGCAGCAGCAAAGACCCCCGTGACAGTACTTACAATGAGCAGTTCTTC.

This chain links TRBV2 with TRBJ1-1; D uncertain. The CDR3 spans 13 residues. Germline-derived CDR1 and CDR2 are SNHLY and FYNNEI. Trimming pared 4 bases from V and 3 bases from J, leaving 9 bases between. Here the CDR3 DNA reads TGTGCCAGCAGTGGGTCGGCGGACACTGAAGCTTTCTTT. The encoded protein is CASSGSADTEAFF.

CDR3 residues: CATSREPQGGGNTEAFF. DNA for the CDR3: TGTGCCACCAGCAGAGAACCACAAGGTGGGGGCAACACTGAAGCTTTCTTT. This chain uses TRBV15 with TRBJ1-1; TRBD1 might be the D (6 bases). This CDR3 spans 17 amino acids. The V end was cut by 0 bases, the J end by 2 bases, with 16 bases between. Germline CDR1 and CDR2: LNHNV and YYDKDF (reference sequence).

The rearrangement joins TRBV10-3 to TRBJ2-3; 7 bases agree with TRBD2. Germline CDR1 is ENHRY and CDR2 is SYGVKD. Trimming cost V 6 bases and J 7 bases; bases outside gene matches: 13. This CDR3 is built from 15 residues. CDR3 protein: CAIREAGDYGNTQYF. CDR3 nucleotide sequence: TGTGCCATCAGAGAAGCCGGGGACTACGGGAATACGCAGTATTTT.

The chain couples TRBV30 to TRBJ1-5; no clear D. Trimming shortened V by 3 bases and J by 6 bases, and 15 bases separated the two germline ends. This CDR3 is built from 14 residues. Germline V gene data show CDR1 as GTSNPN and CDR2 as SVGIG (reference sequence). In DNA, the CDR3 is TGTGCCTGGAGCCTGGTGGAGGGAAGTCAGCCCCAGCATTTT. Residues: CAWSLVEGSQPQHF. Filled out from reference TRBV30 and TRBJ1-5, the complete variable domain reads SQTIHQWPATLVQPVGSPLSLECTVEGTSNPNLYWYRQAAGRGLQLLFYSVGIGQISSEVPQNLSASRPQDRQFILSSKKLLLSDSGFYLCAWSLVEGSQPQHFGDGTRLSIL.

The chain employs TRBV7-2 and TRBJ1-4; D gene uncertain. The V end was cut by 1 base, the J end by 1 base, with 7 bases between. In germline, CDR1 is SGHTA, CDR2 FQGNSA. This CDR3 has 15 residues. The CDR3 reads CASSLVVRTNEKLFF. CDR3 nucleotide sequence: TGTGCCAGCAGCTTAGTGGTCAGAACTAATGAAAAACTGTTTTTT. Looking up the rest from reference TRBV7-2 and TRBJ1-4 gives the full variable domain: GAGVSQSPSNKVTEKGKDVELRCDPISGHTALYWYRQSLGQGLEFLIYFQGNSAPDKSGLPSDRFSAERTGGSVSTLTIQRTQQEDSAVYLCASSLVVRTNEKLFFGSGTQLSVL.

The J gene is TRBJ2-7, the V gene TRBV6-6; 7 positions match TRBD1. This CDR3 has 14 residues. Germline V gene data show CDR1 as MNHNY and CDR2 as SVGAGI (reference sequence). V lost 6 bases, J lost 4 bases, and 9 bases stayed unmatched. The CDR3 spells CASSNGQVGYEQYF. CDR3 nucleotides: TGTGCCAGCAGCAACGGACAGGTTGGATACGAGCAGTACTTC.